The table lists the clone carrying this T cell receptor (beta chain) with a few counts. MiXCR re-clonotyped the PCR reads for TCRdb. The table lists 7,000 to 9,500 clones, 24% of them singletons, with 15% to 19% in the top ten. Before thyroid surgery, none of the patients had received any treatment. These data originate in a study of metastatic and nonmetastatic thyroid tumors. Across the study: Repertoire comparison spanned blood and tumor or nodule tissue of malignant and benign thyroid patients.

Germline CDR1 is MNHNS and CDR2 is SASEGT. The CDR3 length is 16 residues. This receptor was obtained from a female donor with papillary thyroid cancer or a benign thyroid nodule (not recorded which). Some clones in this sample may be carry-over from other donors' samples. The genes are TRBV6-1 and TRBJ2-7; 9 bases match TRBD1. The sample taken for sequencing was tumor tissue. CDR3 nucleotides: TGTGCTGCGCATGGGAACAGGGGGCGCAACTCGCTCGAGCAGTACTTC. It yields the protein CAAHGNRGRNSLEQYF.